Detailed here is one T cell receptor beta chain. Its target is not known. The CDR3 consists of 21 residues. Germline V gene data show CDR1 as MDHEN and CDR2 as SYDVKM. V was clipped by 4 bases and J by 9 bases; unmatched bases: 30. These data are taken from a study of cytomegalovirus exposure and HLA in healthy donors. As for the study in general: There were about 85 million unique TCRs (from HLA-typed donors) in an early data release. Among the 300 to 400 donors who were genotyped, roughly 76% fell in the genetic ancestry cluster that is associated with self-reported Caucasian donors. Overall study findings and caveats: It was reportedly the case that the classifier diagnosed cytomegalovirus status with high specificity and sensitivity. Earlier findings revealed that most TCR beta V segments proved productive either about 87% or about 30% of the time.

The PCR was carried out with 60 Vbeta primers and 13 Jbeta primers. Libraries were prepared by immunoSEQ multiplex PCR; TCRdb keeps only in-frame clonotypes and omits some of them. Of 150,000 to 200,000 clones detected, about 85% appear once; the ten largest clones hold roughly 1.9%. This sequence was found in a man younger than 35 in good health and CMV-seronegative. The gene calls are TRBV28 and TRBJ1-5; 7 positions agree with TRBD1. The sequencing input was PBMCs. This chain's CDR3 is CASSSTDTGTVVRGEEGPQHF. DNA for the CDR3: TGTGCCAGCAGTTCAACGGATACCGGGACAGTTGTGCGGGGGGAGGAGGGGCCCCAGCATTTT.